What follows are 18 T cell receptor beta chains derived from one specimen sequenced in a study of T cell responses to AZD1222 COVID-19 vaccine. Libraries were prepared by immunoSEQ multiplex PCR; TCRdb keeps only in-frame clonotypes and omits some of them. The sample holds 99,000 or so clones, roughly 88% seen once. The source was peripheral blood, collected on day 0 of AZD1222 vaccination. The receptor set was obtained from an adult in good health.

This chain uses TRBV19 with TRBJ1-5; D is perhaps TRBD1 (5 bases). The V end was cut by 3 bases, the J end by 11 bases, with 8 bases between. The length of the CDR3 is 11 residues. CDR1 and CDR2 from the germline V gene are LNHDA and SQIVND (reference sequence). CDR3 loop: CASSIVGAQHF. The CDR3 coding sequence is TGTGCCAGTAGTATTGTGGGGGCCCAGCATTTT.

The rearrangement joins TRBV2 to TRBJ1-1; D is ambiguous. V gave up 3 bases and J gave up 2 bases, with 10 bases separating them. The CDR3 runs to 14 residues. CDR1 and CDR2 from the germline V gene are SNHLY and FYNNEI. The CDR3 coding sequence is TGTGCCAGCAGTGACGCCAGGACTAACACTGAAGCTTTCTTT. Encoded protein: CASSDARTNTEAFF.

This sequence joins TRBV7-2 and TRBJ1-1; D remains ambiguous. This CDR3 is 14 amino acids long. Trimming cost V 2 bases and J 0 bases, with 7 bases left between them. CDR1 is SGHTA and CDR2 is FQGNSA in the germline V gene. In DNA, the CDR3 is TGTGCCAGCAGCTTACAGAACCTGAACACTGAAGCTTTCTTT. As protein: CASSLQNLNTEAFF.

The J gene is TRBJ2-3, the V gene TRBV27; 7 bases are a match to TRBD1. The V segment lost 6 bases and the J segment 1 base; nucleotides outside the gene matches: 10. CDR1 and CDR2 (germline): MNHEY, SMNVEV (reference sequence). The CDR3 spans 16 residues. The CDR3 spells CASRARRGGGTDTQYF. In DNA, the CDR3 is TGTGCCAGCAGAGCCCGACGAGGGGGCGGCACAGATACGCAGTATTTT.

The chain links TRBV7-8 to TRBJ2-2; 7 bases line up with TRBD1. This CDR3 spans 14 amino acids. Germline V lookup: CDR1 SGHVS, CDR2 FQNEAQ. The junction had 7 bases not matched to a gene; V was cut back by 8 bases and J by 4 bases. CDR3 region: CASGGPGGTGELFF. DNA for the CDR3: TGTGCCAGCGGGGGTCCAGGGGGCACCGGGGAGCTGTTTTTT.

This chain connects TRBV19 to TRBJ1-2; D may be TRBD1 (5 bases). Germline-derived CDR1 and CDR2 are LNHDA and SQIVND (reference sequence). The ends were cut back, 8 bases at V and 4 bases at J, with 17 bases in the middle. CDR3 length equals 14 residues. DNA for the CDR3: TGTGCCAGTGGGCCTAGGGGACCGGCCTATGGCTACACCTTC. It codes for CASGPRGPAYGYTF. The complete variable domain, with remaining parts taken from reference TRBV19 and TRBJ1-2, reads DGGITQSPKYLFRKEGQNVTLSCEQNLNHDAMYWYRQDPGQGLRLIYYSQIVNDFQKGDIAEGYSVSREKKESFPLTVTSAQKNPTAFYLCASGPRGPAYGYTFGSGTRLTVV.

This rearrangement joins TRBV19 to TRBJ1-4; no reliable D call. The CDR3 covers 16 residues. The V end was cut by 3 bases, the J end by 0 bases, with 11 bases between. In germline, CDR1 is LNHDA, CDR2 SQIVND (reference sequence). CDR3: CASSMWTIATNEKLFF. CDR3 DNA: TGTGCCAGTAGTATGTGGACTATTGCAACTAATGAAAAACTGTTTTTT.

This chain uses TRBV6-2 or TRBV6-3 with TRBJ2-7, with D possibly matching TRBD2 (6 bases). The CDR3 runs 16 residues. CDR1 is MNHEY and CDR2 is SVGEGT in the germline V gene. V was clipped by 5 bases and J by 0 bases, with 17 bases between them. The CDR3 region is CASSQTLAESSYEQYF. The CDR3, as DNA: TGTGCCAGCAGTCAAACATTAGCGGAGAGCTCCTACGAGCAGTACTTC.

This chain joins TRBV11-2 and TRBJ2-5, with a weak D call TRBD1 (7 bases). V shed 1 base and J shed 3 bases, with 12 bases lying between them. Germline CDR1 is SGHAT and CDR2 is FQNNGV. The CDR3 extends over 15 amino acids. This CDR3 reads CASSLGIRGEETQYF. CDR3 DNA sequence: TGTGCCAGCAGCTTAGGTATCAGGGGGGAAGAGACCCAGTACTTC.

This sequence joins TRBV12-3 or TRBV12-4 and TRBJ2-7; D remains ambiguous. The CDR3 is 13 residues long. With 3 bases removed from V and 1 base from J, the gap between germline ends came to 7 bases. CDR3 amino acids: CASSFFGSYEQYF. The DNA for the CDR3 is TGTGCCAGCAGTTTTTTTGGATCCTACGAGCAGTACTTC.

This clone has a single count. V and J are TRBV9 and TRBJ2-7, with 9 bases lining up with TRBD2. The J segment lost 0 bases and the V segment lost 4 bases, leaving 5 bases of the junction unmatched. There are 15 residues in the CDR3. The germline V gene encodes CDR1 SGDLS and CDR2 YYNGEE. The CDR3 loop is CASSSSSGVSYEQYF. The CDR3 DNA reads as TGTGCCAGCAGCTCCTCTAGCGGGGTCTCCTACGAGCAGTACTTC.

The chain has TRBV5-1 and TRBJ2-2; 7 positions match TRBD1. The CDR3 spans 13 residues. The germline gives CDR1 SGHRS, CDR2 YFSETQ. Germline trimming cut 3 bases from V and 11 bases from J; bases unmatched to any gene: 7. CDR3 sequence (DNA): TGCGCCAGCAGCTCCAACTACAGGGGTGAGCTGTTTTTT. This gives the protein CASSSNYRGELFF.

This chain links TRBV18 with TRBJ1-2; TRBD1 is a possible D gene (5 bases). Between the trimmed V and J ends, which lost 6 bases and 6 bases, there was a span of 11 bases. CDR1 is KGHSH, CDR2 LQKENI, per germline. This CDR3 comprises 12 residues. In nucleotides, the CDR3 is TGTGCCAGCTCCCCCGCGGGGCATGGCTACACCTTC. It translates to CASSPAGHGYTF.

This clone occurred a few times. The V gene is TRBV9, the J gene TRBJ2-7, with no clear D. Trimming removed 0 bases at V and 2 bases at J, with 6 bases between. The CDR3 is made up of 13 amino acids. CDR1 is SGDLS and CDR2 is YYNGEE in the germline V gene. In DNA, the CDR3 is TGTGCCAGCAGCGTAGAAGGAACCTACGAGCAGTACTTC. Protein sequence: CASSVEGTYEQYF.

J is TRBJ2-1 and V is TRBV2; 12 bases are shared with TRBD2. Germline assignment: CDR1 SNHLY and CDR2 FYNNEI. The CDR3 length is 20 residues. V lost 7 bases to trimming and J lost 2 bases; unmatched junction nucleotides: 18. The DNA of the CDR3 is TGTGCCAGCATCCGTAGGGGGCTGGGAGGACTAGCGGGAACCTACAATGAGCAGTTCTTC. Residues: CASIRRGLGGLAGTYNEQFF.

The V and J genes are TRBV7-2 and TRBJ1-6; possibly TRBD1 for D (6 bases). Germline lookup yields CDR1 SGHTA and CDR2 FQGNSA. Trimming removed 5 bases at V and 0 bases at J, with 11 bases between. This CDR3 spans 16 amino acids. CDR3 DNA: TGTGCCAGCAGCGGACAGTCGAGCTCCTATAATTCACCCCTCCACTTT. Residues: CASSGQSSSYNSPLHF.

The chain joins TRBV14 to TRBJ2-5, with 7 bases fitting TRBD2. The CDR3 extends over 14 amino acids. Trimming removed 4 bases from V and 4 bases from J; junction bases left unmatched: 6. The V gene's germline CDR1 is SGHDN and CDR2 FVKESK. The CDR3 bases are TGTGCCAGCAGCCCAAGACTAGCAGCAGAGACCCAGTACTTC. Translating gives CASSPRLAAETQYF.

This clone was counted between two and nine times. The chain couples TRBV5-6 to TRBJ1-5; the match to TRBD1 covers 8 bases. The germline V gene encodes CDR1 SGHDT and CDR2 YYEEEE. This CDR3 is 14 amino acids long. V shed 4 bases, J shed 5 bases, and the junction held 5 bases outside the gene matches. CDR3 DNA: TGTGCCAGCAGCCCAAGGACAGGGCATCAGCCCCAGCATTTT. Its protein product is CASSPRTGHQPQHF.